The 9 T cell receptor beta chains given below trace back to one sample, sequenced in a study of blood T cells in healthy people across ages. The second PCR ran roughly 6 to 11 cycles with a sample-barcoded 5' primer and J-beta primers. TCRdb re-called the 5' RACE reads with MiXCR, one entry per CDR3 protein. The table includes some 1.5 million distinct CDR3 sequences, 25% to 30% detected once. Material for sequencing was blood. The receptors were sampled from a woman in her 30s in good health.

Of note for this clonotype: A much larger clone differs by one base, so this may be a read error. The rearrangement links TRBV20-1 to TRBJ2-7; D unresolved. Trimming removed 3 bases from V and 0 bases from J, with 15 bases in between. This CDR3 spans 15 amino acids. Germline values: CDR1 DFQATT, CDR2 SNEGSKA (reference sequence). The CDR3 nucleotides are TGCAGTGCTAGTCCCCGGCAGACCCTCTCCTACGAGCAGTACTTC. Its protein product is CSASPRQTLSYEQYF.

The rearrangement uses TRBV18 and TRBJ2-3; D remains unclear. This CDR3 spans 14 amino acids. V dropped 3 bases and J dropped 2 bases, with 9 bases sitting between them. Looked up from germline, CDR1 is KGHSH and CDR2 is LQKENI. This CDR3 is CASSPAFDTDTQYF. Written as DNA, the CDR3 is TGTGCCAGCTCACCGGCTTTCGACACAGATACGCAGTATTTT.

The chain couples TRBV7-9 to TRBJ2-2; the D gene is possibly TRBD2 (6 bases). The ends were cut back, 2 bases at V and 0 bases at J, with 7 bases in the middle. Germline V gives CDR1 SEHNR, CDR2 FQNEAQ (reference sequence). The CDR3 spans 15 residues. The CDR3 here is CASSLLATNTGELFF. The CDR3 region has the DNA TGTGCCAGCAGCTTACTAGCGACGAACACCGGGGAGCTGTTTTTT.

The V gene is TRBV7-2, the J gene TRBJ2-1; 7 bases agree with TRBD2. Germline V gene data show CDR1 as SGHTA and CDR2 as FQGNSA. The CDR3 totals 13 residues. The V segment lost 3 bases and the J segment 8 bases; nucleotides outside the gene matches: 4. CDR3 amino acids: CASSFRAGDEQFF. In nucleotides, the CDR3 is TGTGCCAGCAGCTTTCGGGCGGGGGATGAGCAGTTCTTC.

This clonotype was found a few times. The gene calls are TRBV29-1 and TRBJ1-1, with D hard to call. The CDR3 has 14 amino acids. The ends were cut back, 6 bases at V and 6 bases at J, with 20 bases in the middle. Germline lookup yields CDR1 SQVTM and CDR2 ANQGSEA. The CDR3 nucleotides are TGCAGCGTACCGGGCCCAGTATTAGGGCCTGAAGCTTTCTTT. Its translation is CSVPGPVLGPEAFF.

A word on this clonotype: One end of the junction is discordant with germline, which a read error may explain. This sequence joins TRBV7-9 and TRBJ2-1, with D hard to call. Germline V gene lookup returns CDR1 SEHNR and CDR2 FQNEAQ (reference sequence). The CDR3 totals 14 residues. The CDR3 region is CASRLGSENNEQFF. The CDR3 coding sequence is TGCGCCAGCAGGTTAGGTTCAGAGAACAATGAGCAGTTCTTC.

The genes are TRBV27 and TRBJ1-5; D ambiguous. Germline values: CDR1 MNHEY, CDR2 SMNVEV (reference sequence). CDR3 length equals 14 residues. V lost 0 bases, J lost 7 bases, and 10 bases lay in between. CDR3 region: CASSLSTDFQPQHF. Written as DNA, the CDR3 is TGTGCCAGCAGTTTATCGACGGATTTCCAGCCCCAGCATTTT.

The chain joins TRBV14 to TRBJ2-1; TRBD2 matches at 13 bases. CDR3 length equals 19 residues. Germline V gene lookup returns CDR1 SGHDN and CDR2 FVKESK. The trim removed 4 bases at V and 0 bases at J, leaving 9 bases unmatched. For the CDR3, the DNA is TGTGCCAGCAGCCGACTAGCGGGGGGCACCCTCAGCTCCTACAATGAGCAGTTCTTC. It encodes CASSRLAGGTLSSYNEQFF.

In its sample, this clonotype was seen many times. V and J are TRBV6-5 and TRBJ2-7; the match to TRBD2 covers 7 bases. This CDR3 has 13 amino acids. The germline gives CDR1 MNHEY, CDR2 SVGAGI. With 7 bases clipped from V and 3 bases from J, the junction kept 6 bases outside the gene matches. The CDR3 spells CASKTGGSYEQYF. CDR3 DNA sequence: TGTGCCAGCAAAACGGGAGGTAGCTACGAGCAGTACTTC.